A single sample gave rise to the 15 T cell receptor beta chains below, sequenced in a study of shared clonotypes between healthy human individuals. Naive CD8 cells were CD45RO-negative, positively selected for CCR7, excluding terminally differentiated effector memory CD45RA+ cells. Profiling relied on immunoSEQ multiplex PCR, and the TCRdb table lists in-frame clones only, not all of them. The profile shows approximately 740,000 clones, almost 95% of them singletons. The sequencing sample was made of naive CD8+ T cells sorted from blood. The receptors come from a young man in good health.

In this sample, this clone turned up once. The V gene is TRBV10-3, the J gene TRBJ2-7, with D possibly called TRBD1 or TRBD2 (5 bases each). Germline V gene data show CDR1 as ENHRY and CDR2 as SYGVKD. The CDR3 totals 14 residues. V was clipped by 2 bases and J by 3 bases, with 11 bases between them. The CDR3 sequence: CAISEGASRYEQYF. CDR3 bases: TGTGCCATCAGTGAGGGGGCTAGCCGCTACGAGCAGTACTTC.

Concerning this clone itself: This CDR3 is also generated by other DNA sequences in the sample. CDR3 protein: CASRAGANVLTF. The CDR3 DNA reads TGTGCCAGCAGAGCTGGGGCCAACGTCCTGACTTTC. This rearrangement joins TRBV27 to TRBJ2-6; D uncertain. Germline CDR1 reads MNHEY; CDR2 reads SMNVEV (reference sequence). The germline V and J ends were trimmed by 6 bases and 2 bases, with 2 bases remaining between them. This CDR3 is built from 12 residues.

The chain uses TRBV7-2 and TRBJ1-1; D unclear. Germline V gene data show CDR1 as SGHTA and CDR2 as FQGNSA. The CDR3 is 15 residues long. V was clipped by 1 base and J by 2 bases, with 11 bases between them. The CDR3 here is CASSLGRILNTEAFF. The CDR3 DNA sequence: TGTGCCAGCAGCTTAGGGCGGATACTAAACACTGAAGCTTTCTTT.

The V gene is TRBV7-6, the J gene TRBJ2-1, with 9 bases that match TRBD1. CDR1 is SGHVS, CDR2 FNYEAQ, per germline. CDR3 size: 15 residues. After removal of 5 bases from V and 3 bases from J, the junction contained 5 bases not matched to a gene. CDR3 bases: TGTGCCAGCAGCAAGGACAGGGGAGGCTACAATGAGCAGTTCTTC. Encoded protein: CASSKDRGGYNEQFF.

This chain connects TRBV27 to TRBJ2-7; D is undetermined. V was clipped by 0 bases and J by 2 bases, with 11 bases between them. The CDR3 covers 15 residues. CDR1 MNHEY and CDR2 SMNVEV come from the germline V gene (reference sequence). In DNA form, the CDR3 reads TGTGCCAGCAGTTTATCTATAAGTAGACCCTACGAGCAGTACTTC. Its protein product is CASSLSISRPYEQYF.

The chain joins TRBV10-3 to TRBJ1-1, with D uncertain. The V end was cut by 2 bases, the J end by 1 base, with 11 bases between. The CDR3 sequence is 15 residues long. Germline values: CDR1 ENHRY, CDR2 SYGVKD. CDR3 sequence (DNA): TGTGCCATCAGTGAGGTTGTGGGAGCGAACACTGAAGCTTTCTTT. Its translation: CAISEVVGANTEAFF.

V gene TRBV5-6 combines with J gene TRBJ2-5, with TRBD1 identical over 7 bases. V lost 4 bases, J lost 1 base, and 4 bases stayed unmatched. The CDR3 has 14 residues. In germline, CDR1 is SGHDT, CDR2 YYEEEE. CDR3 sequence: CASSIGQVQETQYF. The CDR3 bases are TGTGCCAGCAGCATAGGACAGGTCCAAGAGACCCAGTACTTC.

This rearrangement joins TRBV10-3 to TRBJ2-7; 10 bases align to TRBD1. Germline trimming cut 7 bases from V and 5 bases from J; bases unmatched to any gene: 2. This CDR3 is built from 12 residues. Germline V gives CDR1 ENHRY, CDR2 SYGVKD. Written as DNA, the CDR3 is TGTGCCATCAAAGACAGGGGGCACGAGCAGTACTTC. Translation gives CAIKDRGHEQYF.

The J gene is TRBJ2-7, the V gene TRBV7-9; no clear D gene. The germline CDR1 and CDR2 sequences are SEHNR and FQNEAQ (reference sequence). This CDR3 has 12 residues. Between the trimmed V and J ends, which lost 1 base and 7 bases, there was a span of 8 bases. Here the CDR3 reads CASSLGTEEQYF. As DNA, the CDR3 is TGTGCCAGCAGCTTAGGTACGGAAGAGCAGTACTTC.

This clone was counted a single time. The CDR3 here is CATSRDAGAYEQYF. CDR3 in DNA: TGTGCCACCAGCAGAGATGCAGGGGCCTACGAGCAGTACTTC. J is TRBJ2-7 and V is TRBV15; possibly TRBD1 for D (6 bases). Germline values: CDR1 LNHNV, CDR2 YYDKDF (reference sequence). This CDR3 is built from 14 residues. Trimming stripped 0 bases from V and 2 bases from J, with 8 bases between.

This chain uses TRBV29-1 with TRBJ2-3; D unresolved. Germline assignment: CDR1 SQVTM and CDR2 ANQGSEA. The CDR3 is 11 amino acids. V was trimmed by 1 base and J by 10 bases, leaving 9 bases between them. For the CDR3, the DNA is TGCAGCGTTGAAGGTCGTACTGCGCAGTATTTT. Protein: CSVEGRTAQYF.

The chain recombines TRBV28 with TRBJ2-1; TRBD1 matches 9 bases. V lost 6 bases, J lost 4 bases, and 16 bases stayed unmatched. This CDR3 comprises 18 residues. Germline CDR1 is MDHEN and CDR2 is SYDVKM. The CDR3 spells CASRTSSTTGGWYNEQFF. The CDR3 nucleotides are TGTGCCAGCAGGACTTCGTCTACGACAGGGGGGTGGTACAATGAGCAGTTCTTC.

CDR3 in DNA: TGTGCCAGCAGTGTATTCCGGGACACGGGGGCTTGGGAGCAGTACTTC. This encodes CASSVFRDTGAWEQYF. This rearrangement joins TRBV25-1 to TRBJ2-7; D might be TRBD1 or TRBD2, each matching 6 bases. This CDR3 is 16 amino acids long. Trimming cost V 4 bases and J 7 bases, with 23 bases left between them. Looked up from germline, CDR1 is MGHDK and CDR2 is SYGVNS.

This chain connects TRBV2 to TRBJ2-3; D not resolved. CDR1 SNHLY and CDR2 FYNNEI come from the germline V gene. The CDR3 extends over 14 amino acids. The V gene lost 5 bases and the J gene lost 2 bases, with 11 bases spanning the gap. The CDR3 DNA is TGTGCCAGCAGTCCCGGGTTCTCCACAGATACGCAGTATTTT. It yields the protein CASSPGFSTDTQYF.

This chain joins TRBV18 and TRBJ1-1; D possibly corresponds to TRBD1 (5 bases). The CDR3 has 14 residues. Germline CDR1 KGHSH, CDR2 LQKENI. Trimming left V 4 bases short and J 1 base short, with 10 bases between. CDR3 loop: CASSLRAENTEAFF. In DNA form, the CDR3 reads TGTGCCAGCTCACTCAGGGCCGAGAACACTGAAGCTTTCTTT.